The 4 T cell receptor beta chains given below trace back to one sample, sequenced in a study of T cells in Graves' hyperthyroidism and ophthalmopathy. RNA transcripts yielded amplified TCR beta CDR3 regions. The TCR CDR3 first-round RT-PCR relied on the HTBI primer set. MiXCR, applied by TCRdb to the multiplex PCR reads, yields one record per CDR3 protein. The data show around 700,000 distinct CDR3 sequences, with 18% seen just once and over 15% held by the top ten. Sequenced sample: blood. The source is a woman between 45 and 60 years old with Graves' hyperthyroidism that later progressed to Graves' ophthalmopathy.

This clonotype has a count of ten or more. The chain joins TRBV29-1 to TRBJ1-5; 9 bases match TRBD1. Germline CDR1 reads SQVTM; CDR2 reads ANQGSEA. This CDR3 contains 12 residues. J was trimmed by 5 bases and V by 5 bases; bases with no gene match: 1. As DNA, the CDR3 is TGCAGCGTTCGACAGGGGGATCAGCCCCAGCATTTT. It translates to CSVRQGDQPQHF.

This clonotype was detected ten times or more. The chain links TRBV30 to TRBJ1-5; 8 bases line up with TRBD1. The germline gives CDR1 GTSNPN, CDR2 SVGIG (reference sequence). J gave up 0 bases and V 7 bases, and 2 bases lay outside the gene matches. The CDR3 covers 13 residues. The CDR3 nucleotides are TGTGCCTCGCAGGGGGCTAGCAATCAGCCCCAGCATTTT. It specifies CASQGASNQPQHF.

This clonotype appeared many times. This chain connects TRBV2 to TRBJ2-3; 8 bases agree with TRBD2. The CDR3 contains 16 residues. V lost 3 bases, J lost 4 bases, and 9 bases stayed unmatched. Germline V gene data show CDR1 as SNHLY and CDR2 as FYNNEI. The CDR3 reads CASSDWAGGIADTQYF. The CDR3 DNA is TGTGCCAGCAGTGATTGGGCGGGGGGAATTGCAGATACGCAGTATTTT.

The chain employs TRBV6-1 and TRBJ2-2; TRBD1 might be the D (6 bases). V was trimmed by 5 bases and J by 6 bases, leaving 22 bases between them. The germline gives CDR1 MNHNS, CDR2 SASEGT. The CDR3 is 17 residues long. This CDR3 is CASSRTAELRGSGELFF. For the CDR3, the DNA is TGTGCCAGCAGTCGAACCGCCGAACTCAGGGGCTCCGGGGAGCTGTTTTTT.